This TCR beta chain was retrieved from a study of T cells in Graves' hyperthyroidism and ophthalmopathy. TCR beta CDR3 sequences were amplified from RNA transcripts. A first-round RT-PCR of the TCR CDR3 used the HTBI primer set. TCRdb reprocessed the multiplex PCR reads with MiXCR, giving one entry per CDR3 protein. The table includes about 280,000 distinct CDR3 sequences, 25% to 30% detected once. CDR1 and CDR2 from the germline V gene are KGHSH and LQKENI. The CDR3 sequence is 11 residues long. The sample holds many counts of this clonotype. One junction end does not reproduce the germline sequence, and a read error may be involved.

The sequenced sample consisted of blood. This receptor was obtained from a man aged 35 to 55 with Graves' hyperthyroidism that later progressed to Graves' ophthalmopathy. The chain has TRBV18 and TRBJ2-5, with D uncertain. In DNA, the CDR3 is TGTACCAGCTCACCACAAGAGACCCAGTACTTC. Translated: CTSSPQETQYF.